This T cell receptor beta chain originates from a study of memory CD8 T cells in hepatitis C reinfection. The CDR3 loop spans 15 amino acids. Losses at the gene ends were 3 bases for V and 4 bases for J; bases not matched to a gene: 6. From germline, CDR1 is SGDLS and CDR2 YYNGEE. Sequenced by immunoSEQ multiplex PCR; TCRdb stores in-frame clones only, minus some. The sample includes about 50,000 clones, roughly 89% of them seen just once. Documented time point: late/post reinfection, 12 to 24 weeks after detection. TCR sequencing was done directly ex vivo on sorted cells, without expansion in vitro. A couple of donors provided sorted CD3+ CD8+ CD45RO- naive CD8 T cells at all three reinfection time points.

Input material: naive CD8+ T cells sorted from blood. This rearrangement joins TRBV9 to TRBJ2-1, with 8 bases identical to TRBD1. This TCR came from a man between 18 and 35 years old with hepatitis C virus infection. The CDR3 loop is CASSEGQVLYNEQFF. CDR3 bases: TGTGCCAGCAGCGAGGGACAGGTCCTATACAATGAGCAGTTCTTC.